The TCR beta chain described here comes from a study of cytomegalovirus exposure and HLA in healthy donors (dated by TCRdb to between 2016 and 2019). Regarding the study in general: An earlier analysis of some 550 of the donors reported about 250 Gb of sequence data and roughly 110 million unique TCR beta sequences from some 180 million T cells. An early release covering more than 500 HLA-typed donors comprised roughly 300 gigabases of sequencing data and approximately 85 million unique TCR sequences. Of the roughly 400 genotyped donors, approximately 80% fell in the genetic ancestry cluster associated with self-reported Caucasian donors. The study was designed to test whether signatures of past pathogen exposure could be identified by cataloging public T cell receptors. The T cell repertoires of 666 subjects were profiled by immunosequencing and related to cytomegalovirus serostatus. Besides the first cohort of about 730 subjects, a separate validation cohort made up of 120 different subjects was used. The study combined high-throughput TCR immunosequencing, statistical association of individual TCRs with disease status, and machine learning to predict cytomegalovirus infection status. A later analysis re-analyzed previously published TCR beta repertoires from roughly 690 donors and added high-resolution HLA genotyping to study TCR occurrence patterns. Rather than drawing on any new phenotypic data, the later analysis identified candidate immune exposures from TCR beta sequences and the way those sequences occurred across donors. An earlier analysis of several hundred of the donors used high-throughput TCR beta sequencing to judge whether each TCR beta V gene segment behaved as functional or pseudogenic. Donor age, sex, ethnicity and CMV serostatus were compiled together with the repertoire data. A later genetic analysis used genome-wide SNP genotypes for about 60% of the 666 donors, treating that subset as a discovery cohort. All discovery cohort repertoires had been generated on a single sequencing platform. HLA typing covered class I and class II loci at four-digit resolution. The number of donors typed differed by locus, with about 629-630 for A, B, C, DRB1 and DQB1, around 560 for DQA1, about 610 for DPA1, and around 460 for DPB1. Because of strong linkage in the cohort, roughly five DR-DQ haplotypes were treated as single units for association and clustering. Among 300 to 500 genotyped donors of the cohort, an average of roughly 230,000 unique TCR beta nucleotide sequences was sequenced per donor, of which about 19% were non-productive. Results the study describes overall, beyond this receptor: Linkage disequilibrium might explain the correlated functional status among segregating V segments, but an unknown experimental factor could not be ruled out. Only TCR beta chains were sequenced in this cohort, and the absence of alpha or paired-chain data limited detectable features. Immune exposure information for the cohort was limited to CMV serostatus. An association between a missense DCLRE1C variant and V-gene and J-gene trimming of TCR beta chains was found in a later genetic analysis and replicated in an independent cohort. When HLA alleles, especially DR and DQ, strongly co-occurred, attributing TCR associations to individual alleles was difficult. According to the authors, the approach could potentially be generalized to other disease states and immunological phenotypes. According to a later analysis, most CMV-associated TCR beta chains appeared to be HLA-restricted, and the HLA associations seemed to be driven largely by CMV exposure. Presence/absence analyses assumed roughly uniform sequencing depth across donors, an assumption that may not hold. A further reported finding was that TCR beta sequences accurately predicted the HLA-A and HLA-B alleles for most subjects in the first cohort. In a later analysis, HLA-associated TCR beta chains showed more clonal expansion and lower generation probabilities than non-associated chains that were equally common. A few of the identified cytomegalovirus-associated TCR beta chains were confirmed in vitro to be specific for cytomegalovirus antigens. Most TCR sequences were observed very rarely across donors, whereas some public TCRs were present in many individuals. According to a later analysis, parvovirus B19, influenza, CMV and Epstein-Barr virus appeared linked to several top co-occurrence clusters. A group of highly shared sequence variants was considered likely to be a technical artifact of the sequencing pipeline. In a later analysis, TCR association rates were found to vary across HLA loci, with the most associated TCRs seen for DRB1 alleles and the fewest for HLA-C alleles. Because HLA typing was missing for some donors at each locus, association tests included only the typed subset. Broadly in line with IMGT annotations, most TCR beta V segments showed up in productive rearrangements about 90% or about 30% of the time in an earlier analysis of approximately 640 of the donors. A later genetic analysis reported fewer N-insertions in productive TCRs among donors in an Asian-associated ancestry cluster than the approximately 670-donor mean. Because the 87-base-pair reads could not distinguish some IMGT-functional V segments, including TRBV6-2 and TRBV6-3, those segments were excluded. Because counts were too low, seventeen rarely observed V segments, including chromosome 9 orphons, were excluded from the earlier analysis of a few hundred of the donors. In the study, approximately 160 TCR beta chains were listed as associated with cytomegalovirus. At a false discovery rate of 0.05, a later analysis linked approximately 18,000 TCR beta sequences to specific HLA alleles. The classifier was reported to diagnose cytomegalovirus status with high specificity and sensitivity in both the original cohort and the validation cohort.

The cohort comprised fewer than 750 healthy bone marrow donors. At the time of sampling, every cohort member was nominally healthy, though immune exposures that went unrecorded were likely present. The donor tested CMV seropositive and was one of the 289 seropositive cohort members. A peripheral blood sample was provided by each donor, and peripheral blood mononuclear cells were used for TCR beta sequencing. The Qiagen DNeasy Blood Extraction Kit was used to extract genomic DNA from the blood cell samples. The library was prepared using the immunoSEQ multiplex PCR assay. A mixture of 60 forward primers for TCR Vbeta segments and 13 reverse primers for TCR Jbeta segments was used in the multiplex PCR. Amplification of the CDR3 region of rearranged TCR beta genes was performed with a multiplex PCR assay on genomic DNA. On the Illumina HiSeq System, the amplified TCR beta libraries were sequenced as 87-base-pair reads. Regarding the original processing steps: In a later analysis, 77 million or so unique TCR beta chains were counted across the roughly 670 repertoires, and approximately 11 million of these chains were shared by at least two donors. To remove PCR and sequencing errors, raw reads were error-corrected and collapsed into unique sequences using a nearest-neighbor algorithm that merged closely related sequences. CDR3 sequences were aligned to IMGT reference sequences to assign V, D and J gene segments. For a sequence to be retained, a match of at least six nucleotides to both a V gene segment and a J gene segment was required. Rearrangements were called productive when the CDR3 lacked stop codons and stayed in frame with V and J; all others were non-productive. CDR3 was defined according to IMGT convention as the region running from the second conserved V-encoded cysteine to the conserved J-encoded phenylalanine. Sequences without an unambiguous match to a single V gene segment were excluded from the earlier analysis of approximately 560 of the donors. In an earlier analysis of 450 to 750 of the donors, a V segment was called functional when productive rearrangements were above 56.7%, and segregating when the standard deviation between donors exceeded 5%. A statistical classification framework was built to diagnose cytomegalovirus status from the catalog of TCR beta chain sequences. V and J gene assignment, in a later analysis, came from comparing TCR nucleotide sequences with IMGT/GENE-DB human TR gene sequences. Using the TCRdist pipeline, a later analysis assigned CDR3 sequences along with most-parsimonious VDJ recombination scenarios. A later analysis defined each TCR beta chain by its CDR3 amino acid sequence plus V-gene family, and excluded reads lacking a unique V-gene family. In a later analysis, 550 to 650 highly shared, low-generation-probability nucleotide sequences were removed to address suspected cross-contamination and a sequencing artifact. A later analysis calculated a clonal expansion index for each public chain from normalized within-repertoire ranks of inferred template counts. In a later analysis, generation probabilities were computed using a VDJ recombination model fitted to out-of-frame rearrangements, and the results were checked against IGoR. A later analysis scored TCR-TCR, TCR-HLA and TCR-CMV co-occurrence with hypergeometric tests, applying a repertoire-size bias correction to TCR pairs. False discovery rates were estimated in a later analysis by permuting HLA or CMV assignments 20 times. In a later analysis, co-occurring TCRs were grouped with DBSCAN, and TCRdist sequence similarity was added when clustering was performed within HLA-allele-positive subsets. Repertoires with fewer than 30,000 or more than 120,000 public chains, plus five repertoires with anomalous nucleotide sharing, were excluded from co-occurrence clustering. TCRdb limited this immuneACCESS table to in-frame rearrangements with V and J called. A share of clones is missing; checked studies link under half to unresolved V genes, and the rest is unexplained. V and J calls plus clone size are reproduced from that table; the DNA served to infer D and trimming. The sample table records 100,000 to 150,000 clones; about four fifths of these occur just once. The leading ten clones occupy over 3% of the sample.

Per the germline V gene, SGHVS is the CDR1 and FNYEAQ is the CDR2. A distance of 17 bases separates the germline ends of V and J, which lose 8 bases and 3 bases respectively. The CDR3 sequence holds 15 residues, the cysteine and phenylalanine included. The read is trimmed to its CDR3 DNA, 45 bases read in frame from base 1. Points on this clone: What antigen it recognizes has not been identified. No much larger clonotype is one base removed from it; base qualities were not supplied.

The material sequenced was PBMCs. The V and J segments used are TRBV7-6 and TRBJ2-1; the D gene is perhaps TRBD2, from 7 matching bases. This receptor was obtained from a woman aged 40 to 50 in good health and CMV-seropositive. CDR3 region: CASGGGRVDYNEQFF. The nucleotide sequence reads TGTGCCAGCGGGGGCGGGAGAGTAGACTACAATGAGCAGTTCTTC.